What follows is one TCR beta chain and its context. The V gene's germline CDR1 is WSHSY and CDR2 SAAADI. V shed 6 bases and J shed 8 bases, with 26 bases lying between them. This CDR3 spans 17 amino acids. They ran version v3.0 of the immunoSEQ assay at survey level. The repertoire was sequenced with immunoSEQ multiplex PCR; TCRdb's copy has only in-frame clones and lacks some. The repertoire has roughly 19,000 clones, around nine tenths of them found once; the top ten carry more than 9%. The data derive from a study of long-term antiretroviral therapy in people with HIV. This chain joins TRBV10-2 and TRBJ1-3, with D possibly being TRBD1 (5 bases). The specimen comprised unsorted PBMCs, sampled 0.5 years after starting antiretroviral therapy. The source is a man aged 35 to 55 with HIV. The CDR3 DNA sequence: TGCGCCAGCAGAACCAAAGCCCCCGGGGGGACGGTATACACCATATATTTT. This gives the protein CASRTKAPGGTVYTIYF.